This T cell receptor beta chain originates from a study of neurological immune-mediated disorders (dated by TCRdb to between 2019 and 2020). In terms of the full investigation: Using UMI-based sequencing, the study compared peripheral blood TCR-beta repertoires from patients with HTLV-I-associated myelopathy (HAM/TSP), patients with multiple sclerosis, and healthy controls. The approximately 100 TCR-beta libraries included longitudinal samples, technical triplicates and paired sorted CD4+ and CD8+ T-cell subsets alongside PBMC samples. The cohort was made up of approximately 71 subjects, consisting of about 14 HAM/TSP patients, around 35 multiple sclerosis patients and around 20 healthy controls. Broad study findings and their caveats: TCR clonal expansion was greatest in HAM/TSP patients and smallest in MS patients, who ranked below even healthy controls. No identical CDR3 amino acid sequences were shared among expanded clones across subjects, suggesting private TCR-beta repertoires in all groups.

This clonotype was seen a single time. This clone's antigen is unknown. The CDR3 ends on some other residue instead of the conserved phenylalanine or tryptophan, so this is likely a read error. The CDR3 extends over 13 residues, inclusive of both ends. Here the CDR3 DNA is all that survives: 39 bases in frame from base 1. The germline ends are 10 bases apart after V is trimmed by 6 bases and J by 2 bases. The healthy controls were volunteers from a blood bank in Maryland, USA. Unsorted PBMC libraries were generated from 2 million PBMCs stored in RNAlater at -80 °C until RNA extraction. Peripheral blood underwent Ficoll-Hypaque density gradient centrifugation to isolate PBMCs, which were then cryopreserved in liquid nitrogen. cDNA was synthesized by template-switch 5'RACE using a primer with a 10-nucleotide random unique molecular identifier that tagged each TCR transcript. Every sequencing run covered 15-18 subjects and yielded more than 180 million TCR-beta sequences. Total RNA was extracted with the RNeasy kit. TCR-beta VDJ regions were amplified with primers for the TCR constant region and the 5'RACE anchor, using the KAPA Real-time Library Amplification kit. A first PCR added sample indexes and Illumina adaptors, after which a second PCR increased the library yield. After Ampure bead purification, the TCR product of roughly 650 bp was size-selected on a 2% E-gel SizeSelection system. Before pooling, libraries had their quality checked on a Bioanalyzer, their concentration measured with Qubit, and their quantity determined with the Kapa Library Quantification kit. Libraries were sequenced paired-end 2 x 150 bp on an Illumina HiSeq 2500. To increase sequence diversity, roughly 24-30% phiX was spiked into each library pool. In the source study's methods: Quality-filtered reads were processed with the UMI-based MiGEC pipeline, which removed over 75% of raw TCR sequences during error correction. VDJ genes were aligned to IMGT germline references, and each clonotype was defined by a unique CDR3 amino acid sequence together with V-J genes. Clonal expansion, Shannon diversity and CDR3 relatedness were evaluated with VDJtools (CalcPairwiseDistances, ClusterSamples), while phylogenetic trees were built in CLCbio workbench. Clones with at least 8 unique UMIs were defined as expanded, with this threshold being based on coefficient-of-variation modelling across technical triplicates. The raw public reads went through TCRdb reprocessing: fastp at Q25, MiXCR clone calling, in-frame beta chains kept. One record per CDR3 amino acid sequence lists the most common genes and DNA. Here the V and J calls rest on TCRdb's processing, not on the authors' analysis. The sample table holds tens of thousands of distinct CDR3 sequences, of which under 9.5% were seen once. The ten largest clones represent roughly 4.3% of the sample.

The sequence was collected from a woman between 35 and 50 years old in good health. The sequence links TRBV12-3 or TRBV12-4 to TRBJ1-2; the D gene lacks a confident call. Input material: PBMCs. The nucleotides are TGTGCCAGCAGCGAACAGAGCAACTATGGCTACACCATA. The translation is CASSEQSNYGYTI.